Sequencing of this TCR beta chain was carried out in a study of blood T cell repertoires in COVID-19. Study overall: COVID-19 samples collected from the United States, Italy and Spain covered acute and convalescent phases. The analysed material was cDNA or gDNA that came from T cells, B-cell-depleted T cells, or PBMCs.

In the original analysis: Reference gene primer amplification yielded estimated nucleated cell counts. Profiling relied on immunoSEQ multiplex PCR, and the TCRdb table lists in-frame clones only, not all of them. V and J calls and clone size are those listed in that table; D and trimming were worked out from the DNA. The sample lists under 300,000 clones, 85% to 90% occurring once. This CDR3 is 16 amino acids long. V was clipped by 4 bases and J by 2 bases; unmatched bases: 7. Germline V lookup: CDR1 SGHKS, CDR2 YYEKEE (reference sequence). V usage is TRBV5-5 and J usage is TRBJ2-1; 9 bases map to TRBD1. The source of this sequence is a man aged 18 to 30 with active or convalescent COVID-19. The specimen was peripheral blood. DNA for the CDR3: TGTGCCAGCAGCCTCTACCGGGACAGGGCCTACAATGAGCAGTTCTTC. Translation gives CASSLYRDRAYNEQFF.